This T cell receptor beta chain came from a study of cytomegalovirus exposure and HLA in healthy donors. About the study: The roughly 120 million unique TCR beta sequences, from roughly 170 million T cells, were found by an earlier analysis.

V lost 5 bases, J lost 1 base, and 8 bases lay in between. This CDR3 is built from 13 residues. Germline-derived CDR1 and CDR2 are LNHDA and SQIVND (reference sequence). Remarks on this clone: What it binds is not known.

PCR used 60 Vbeta primers and 13 Jbeta primers. Libraries were prepared by immunoSEQ multiplex PCR; TCRdb keeps only in-frame clonotypes and omits some of them. Altogether 150,000 or so clones are present, under 80% being singletons, with the ten largest covering 2.1%. Overall study results and limits: Clonal expansion, a later analysis showed, was greater in HLA-associated TCR beta chains than in equally common others. A highly shared variant cluster was judged a likely technical artifact. The authors listed some 160 TCR beta chains as cytomegalovirus-associated.

Sequencing was performed on PBMCs. V and J are TRBV19 and TRBJ1-1, with D hard to call. The origin of this receptor is a man between 25 and 39 years old in good health and CMV-seronegative. The CDR3 nucleotides read TGTGCCAGTAGTGTGTATAAGAACACTGAAGCTTTCTTT. This sequence encodes CASSVYKNTEAFF.